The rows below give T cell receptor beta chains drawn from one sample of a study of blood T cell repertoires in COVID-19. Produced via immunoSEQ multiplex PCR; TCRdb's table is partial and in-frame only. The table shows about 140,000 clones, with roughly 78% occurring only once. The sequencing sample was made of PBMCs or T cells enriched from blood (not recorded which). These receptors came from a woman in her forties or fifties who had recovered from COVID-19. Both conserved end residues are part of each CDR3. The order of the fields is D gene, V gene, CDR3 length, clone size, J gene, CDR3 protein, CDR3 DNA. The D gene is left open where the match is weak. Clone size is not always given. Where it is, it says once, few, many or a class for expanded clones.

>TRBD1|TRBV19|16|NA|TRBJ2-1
CARPEDRGPLYNEQFF
TGTGCCAGACCCGAGGACAGGGGCCCACTATACAATGAGCAGTTCTTC
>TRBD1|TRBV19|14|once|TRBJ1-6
CASSVTGEDSPLHF
TGTGCCAGTAGTGTGACAGGGGAAGATTCACCCCTCCACTTT
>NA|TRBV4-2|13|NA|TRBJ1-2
CASSQDRGGGYTF
TGTGCCAGCAGCCAAGACAGGGGTGGCGGCTACACCTTC
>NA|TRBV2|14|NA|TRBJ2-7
CASIHTEGPYEQYF
TGTGCCAGCATCCATACAGAGGGTCCTTACGAGCAGTACTTC
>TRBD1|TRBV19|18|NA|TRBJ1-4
CASSTDRDRISTNEKLFF
TGTGCCAGTAGCACCGACAGGGATCGAATTTCAACTAATGAAAAACTGTTTTTT
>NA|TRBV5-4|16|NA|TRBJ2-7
CASSSGLGIASYEQYF
TGTGCCAGCAGCTCGGGTCTAGGAATAGCCTCCTACGAGCAGTACTTC
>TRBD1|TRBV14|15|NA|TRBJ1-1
CASSRGQGYNTEAFF
TGTGCCAGCAGCCGCGGACAGGGATACAACACTGAAGCTTTCTTT
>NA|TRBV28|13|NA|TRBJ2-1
CASSGPGSNEQFF
TGTGCCAGCAGCGGACCGGGAAGCAATGAGCAGTTCTTC
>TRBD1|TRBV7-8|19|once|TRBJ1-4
CASSLKYSGQFGGKEKLFF
TGTGCCAGCAGCTTAAAATATTCGGGACAGTTCGGGGGAAAAGAAAAACTGTTTTTT
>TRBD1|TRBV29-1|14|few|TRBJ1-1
CSVGGYRGNTEAFF
TGCAGCGTTGGAGGATACAGGGGTAACACTGAAGCTTTCTTT
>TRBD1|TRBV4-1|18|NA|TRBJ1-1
CASSRQGQATGADTEAFF
TGCGCCAGCAGCCGCCAGGGACAGGCCACCGGTGCGGACACTGAAGCTTTCTTT
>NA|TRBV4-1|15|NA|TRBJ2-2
CASSPPAGYGGELFF
TGCGCCAGCAGCCCCCCCGCAGGGTACGGCGGGGAGCTGTTTTTT
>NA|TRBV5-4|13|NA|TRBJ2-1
CASSSWWSGEQFF
TGTGCCAGCAGCTCCTGGTGGTCGGGTGAGCAGTTCTTC
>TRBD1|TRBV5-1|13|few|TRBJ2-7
CASSTTGAYEQYF
TGCGCCAGCAGCACAACAGGGGCCTACGAGCAGTACTTC
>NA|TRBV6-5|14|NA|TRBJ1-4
CASSRTHGREKLFF
TGTGCCAGCAGTAGGACACATGGACGCGAAAAACTGTTTTTT
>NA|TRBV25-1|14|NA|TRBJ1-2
CASSEETGFYGYTF
TGTGCCAGCAGTGAAGAGACAGGCTTCTATGGCTACACCTTC
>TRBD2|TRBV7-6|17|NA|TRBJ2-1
CASSLGERGSSYNEQFF
TGTGCCAGCAGCTTAGGAGAGCGGGGGAGCTCCTACAATGAGCAGTTCTTC
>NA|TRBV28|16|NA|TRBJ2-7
CASSPLAGGSNYEQYF
TGTGCCAGCAGTCCCCTAGCCGGTGGGTCTAACTACGAGCAGTACTTC
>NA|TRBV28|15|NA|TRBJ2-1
CASRFRSSSYNEQFF
TGTGCCAGCCGGTTCCGGTCGAGCTCCTACAATGAGCAGTTCTTC
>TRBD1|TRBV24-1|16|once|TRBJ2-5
CATSESGTGGQETQYF
TGTGCCACCAGTGAATCCGGGACAGGAGGTCAAGAGACCCAGTACTTC